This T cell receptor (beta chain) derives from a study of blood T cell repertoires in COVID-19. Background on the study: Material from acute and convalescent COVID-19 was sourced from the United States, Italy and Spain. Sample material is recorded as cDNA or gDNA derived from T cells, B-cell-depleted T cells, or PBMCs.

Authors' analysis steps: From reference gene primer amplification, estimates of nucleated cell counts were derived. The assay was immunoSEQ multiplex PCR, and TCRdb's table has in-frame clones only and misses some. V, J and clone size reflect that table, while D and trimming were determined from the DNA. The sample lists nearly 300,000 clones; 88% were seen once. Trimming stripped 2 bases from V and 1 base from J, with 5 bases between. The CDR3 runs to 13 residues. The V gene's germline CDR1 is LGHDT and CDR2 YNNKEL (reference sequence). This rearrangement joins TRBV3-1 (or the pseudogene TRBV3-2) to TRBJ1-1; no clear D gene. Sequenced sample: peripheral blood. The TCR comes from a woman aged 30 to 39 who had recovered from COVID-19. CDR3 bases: TGTGCCAGCAGCCAATTCTCGAACACTGAAGCTTTCTTT. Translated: CASSQFSNTEAFF.